This is a list of T cell receptor beta chains from one sample in a study of technical replicates of blood from a handful of donors. Profiled with immunoSEQ multiplex PCR; TCRdb holds only in-frame clones, not every one. This repertoire shows tens of thousands of clones, 95% to 98% found once; its top ten account for 0.12% to 0.15%. The sample taken for sequencing was T cells isolated from PBMCs. These receptors all come from a human donor in good health. Both conserved end residues are part of each CDR3.

V	J	CDR3
TRBV18	TRBJ2-7	CASSLTPGEAEQYF
TRBV5-1	TRBJ1-2	CARGTVTMGYTF
TRBV28	TRBJ2-1	CASSLSGIYNEQFF
TRBV28	TRBJ1-1	CASYAGWDTEAFF
TRBV10-1	TRBJ2-1	CASSEGGGWLAGNEQFF
TRBV27	TRBJ1-5	CASSLNRGSNQPQHF
TRBV5-1	TRBJ1-1	CASSFAGQGDTEAFF
TRBV5-5	TRBJ2-2	CASRTGTSVLGGELFF
TRBV5-1	TRBJ1-1	CASSLVSLNTEAFF
TRBV2	TRBJ2-7	CASSEERAGTGLDEQYF
TRBV11-3	TRBJ1-1	CASSRGRSGVNTEAFF
TRBV25-1	TRBJ1-1	CASSESIRGPEAFF
TRBV5-6	TRBJ2-7	CASRYYPRTSSEQYF
TRBV28	TRBJ2-7	CASRRGAGPYEQYF
TRBV23-1	TRBJ2-5	CARGLPRDIPKETQYF
TRBV7-2	TRBJ2-7	CASSLGQGAYEQYF
TRBV7-9	TRBJ2-1	CASSLVAAGYNEQFF
TRBV4-1	TRBJ2-1	CASSSPPGLGMNEQFF
TRBV18	TRBJ1-1	CASSPDPQGNTEAFF
TRBV30	TRBJ1-2	CAWTPGYTYGYTF
TRBV9	TRBJ1-1	CASSGTGEILITRTEAFF
TRBV27	TRBJ2-7	CASSSPLQTYEQYF
TRBV12-5	TRBJ2-7	CASGLGQGGYEQYF
TRBV18	TRBJ2-1	CASSRLADIEQFF
TRBV7-7	TRBJ2-2	CASSLVQGAAGELFF
TRBV10-2	TRBJ2-1	CASSELGRGVYNEQFF
TRBV9	TRBJ2-2	CASSDGGAFGELFF
TRBV19	TRBJ2-5	CASSIRTGGDPGTQYF
TRBV25-1	TRBJ1-4	CASRGQGGPGGKLFF
TRBV9	TRBJ2-7	CASSAPGPTYEQYF
TRBV7-4	TRBJ2-2	CASSLVNRWASGELFF
TRBV7-2	TRBJ2-2	CASSFRGRSGTGELFF
TRBV7-3	TRBJ1-1	CASSATGNTEAFF
TRBV2	TRBJ1-1	CASSARHNTEAFF
TRBV9	TRBJ2-7	CASSVLRDSSSYEQYF
TRBV5-1	TRBJ2-5	CASSLAAGGPREETQYF
TRBV7-9	TRBJ2-2	CASSPGLGAGELFF
TRBV19	TRBJ2-7	CASSPLMTGVNEQYF
TRBV28	TRBJ1-2	CASKLGGGAEKDYGYTF
TRBV6-5	TRBJ1-5	CASSPGYEQPQHF
TRBV2	TRBJ2-5	CASSEGLAGGAETQYF
TRBV9	TRBJ1-1	CASSVTREINQGEAFF
TRBV27	TRBJ1-6	CASSLGQFNSPLHF
TRBV5-8	TRBJ1-3	CASSLERSGYNPIYF
TRBV5-4	TRBJ2-6	CASSLQGAGANVLTF
TRBV27	TRBJ2-3	CASSFSGQGKWGTDTQYF
TRBV19	TRBJ2-3	CASSITPTGTDTQYF
TRBV6-1	TRBJ1-5	CASREPNRDNQPQHF
TRBV7-9	TRBJ2-4	CASSSQRLAKNIQYF
TRBV29-1	TRBJ1-1	CSVNEGGEAFF
TRBV28	TRBJ1-2	CASRPGQNYGYTF
TRBV6-6	TRBJ1-5	CASSVDRWGNQPQHF
TRBV4-1	TRBJ2-1	CASSWTSGSGSFF
TRBV7-6	TRBJ2-7	CASSLGGSGYEQYF